This T cell receptor beta chain is from a study of cytomegalovirus exposure and HLA in healthy donors. Primers included in the PCR were 60 Vbeta and 13 Jbeta primers. Profiling relied on immunoSEQ multiplex PCR, and the TCRdb table lists in-frame clones only, not all of them. The sample gives about 90,000 clones, about three fifths of which show up once; around 5.5% is in the top ten. The TCR originated in a woman aged 30 to 39 in good health and CMV-seropositive. The sequencing sample was made of PBMCs.

The CDR3 bases are TGTGCCAGCACCCCGACCCTACTAGTGTACGAGCAGTACTTC. It is translated as CASTPTLLVYEQYF. V and J are TRBV2 and TRBJ2-7; the D gene is possibly TRBD2 (5 bases). V was pared by 7 bases and J by 4 bases, with 17 bases between. Germline lookup yields CDR1 SNHLY and CDR2 FYNNEI. The CDR3 covers 14 residues. The full variable domain, completed using reference TRBV2 and TRBJ2-7, is EPEVTQTPSHQVTQMGQEVILRCVPISNHLYFYWYRQILGQKVEFLVSFYNNEISEKSEIFDDQFSVERPDGSNFTLKIRSTKLEDSAMYFCASTPTLLVYEQYFGPGTRLTVT.